This TCR beta chain was obtained from a study of PD-1 blockade in mismatch repair-deficient tumors. Study in general: Patients had over 10 mismatch repair-deficient cancer types, all previously treated and progressing.

The CDR3 has 16 amino acids. CDR1 is KGHSH, CDR2 LQKENI, per germline. Between the trimmed V and J ends, which lost 3 bases and 1 base, there was a span of 15 bases. PCR or immunohistochemistry showed mismatch repair deficiency in every enrolled patient. The repertoire was sequenced with immunoSEQ multiplex PCR; TCRdb's copy has only in-frame clones and lacks some. Among some 100,000 clones, roughly four fifths were seen once, and the ten largest hold around 6.9%. General study points: Rapid post-treatment expansion, then contraction, generally preceding radiologic response, marked tumor-resident clones.

This clone has just one count. The target antigen is unknown. The receptor's source is an adult with mismatch repair-deficient cancer. The sequenced sample was peripheral blood, obtained about 33 weeks after starting pembrolizumab. This chain joins TRBV18 and TRBJ2-5; possibly TRBD2 for D (5 bases). CDR3 sequence (DNA): TGTGCCAGCTCACCCGTGAGGTCAGAGGGCCAAGAGACCCAGTACTTC. Translation: CASSPVRSEGQETQYF.